Reported below is one T cell receptor beta chain. Its antigen is unknown. These data originate in a study of CD8 T cells in Susac syndrome. Study results and caveats: The study conceded that relatively few individuals underwent its TCR sequencing and HLA analysis.

Sequencing of TCR beta, carried out with a high-throughput approach, was applied to CD8+ and CD4+ T cells from the blood. The TEMRA cells underwent FACS enrichment, while the CD8+ and CD4+ T cells underwent negative isolation. The CDR3 loop spans 18 amino acids. Trimming stripped 3 bases from V and 0 bases from J, with 20 bases between. CDR1 and CDR2 from the germline V gene are LGHDT and YNNKEL (reference sequence). RNA, at about 0.45 to 1 ug, was reverse transcribed with random hexamers. With immunoSEQ multiplex PCR, TCR beta CDR3 was amplified across 54 Vbeta and 13 Jbeta. Each CDR3 protein gets one entry after TCRdb re-called the immunoSEQ multiplex PCR reads with MiXCR. The table records about 150,000 distinct CDR3 sequences, just over 90% of them present only once.

V usage is TRBV3-1 and J usage is TRBJ2-5; TRBD2 might be the D (7 bases). This receptor was identified in a human donor in good health. Sequencing input: CD4+ T cells from PBMCs. The CDR3 spells CASSQDHPQGGYQETQYF. The CDR3 DNA reads TGTGCCAGCAGCCAGGACCATCCACAGGGAGGGTACCAAGAGACCCAGTACTTC.